This T cell receptor (beta chain) came from a study of siplizumab effects on memory and regulatory T cells. Each sample contributed around 1.1 x 10^5 TCR templates to the assay. Data came from immunoSEQ multiplex PCR; TCRdb stores just in-frame clones and leaves some out. This sample has around 99,000 clones, with about 91% found just once. The V segment lost 4 bases and the J segment 1 base; nucleotides outside the gene matches: 4. The CDR3 is 15 amino acids. In germline, CDR1 is LNHDA, CDR2 SQIVND (reference sequence). Study observations and caveats: It seemed that naive T cells were more diverse than memory cells and were major contributors to the alloresponse. Researchers did not confirm the suppressive function of proliferating Tregs from siplizumab cultures.

As to this clone: Antigen specificity is unknown.

The origin of this receptor is a human donor in good health. V usage is TRBV19 and J usage is TRBJ1-1; TRBD1 matches at 9 bases. Sequenced material: Tregs sorted from blood. The DNA for the CDR3 is TGTGCCAGTAGTAGGGACAGGGCCAAGAACACTGAAGCTTTCTTT. Its translation: CASSRDRAKNTEAFF.